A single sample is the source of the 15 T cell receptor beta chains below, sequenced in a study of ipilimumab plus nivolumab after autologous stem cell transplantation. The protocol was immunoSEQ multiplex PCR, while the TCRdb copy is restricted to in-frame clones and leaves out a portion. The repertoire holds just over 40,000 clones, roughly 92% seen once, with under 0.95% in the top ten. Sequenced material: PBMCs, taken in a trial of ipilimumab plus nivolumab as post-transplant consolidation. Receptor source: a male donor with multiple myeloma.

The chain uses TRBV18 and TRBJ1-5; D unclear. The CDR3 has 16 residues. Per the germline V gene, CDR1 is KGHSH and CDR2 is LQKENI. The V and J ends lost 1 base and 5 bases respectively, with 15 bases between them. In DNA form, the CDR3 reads TGTGCCAGCTCACCACGGGTATGGAGTCCCGATCAGCCCCAGCATTTT. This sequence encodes CASSPRVWSPDQPQHF.

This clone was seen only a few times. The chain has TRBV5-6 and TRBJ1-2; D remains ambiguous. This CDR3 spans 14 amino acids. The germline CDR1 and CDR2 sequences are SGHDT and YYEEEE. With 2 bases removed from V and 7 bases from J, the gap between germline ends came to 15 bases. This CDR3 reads CASSLVDRAAGYTF. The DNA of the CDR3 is TGTGCCAGCAGCTTAGTGGACCGCGCTGCTGGCTACACCTTC.

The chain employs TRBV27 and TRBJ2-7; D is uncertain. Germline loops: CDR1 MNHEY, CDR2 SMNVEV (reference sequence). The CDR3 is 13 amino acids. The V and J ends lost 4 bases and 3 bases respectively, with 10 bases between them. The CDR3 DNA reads TGTGCCAGCAGTTCCCCCTCTAACTACGAGCAGTACTTC. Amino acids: CASSSPSNYEQYF.

The CDR3 region has the DNA TGTGCCAGTAGCGCCGGGACAATGAACACTGAAGCTTTCTTT. Translated, it gives CASSAGTMNTEAFF. The chain uses TRBV19 and TRBJ1-1; D is possibly TRBD1 (6 bases). V was clipped by 6 bases and J by 0 bases, with 11 bases between them. The CDR3 consists of 14 residues. CDR1 and CDR2 from the germline V gene are LNHDA and SQIVND (reference sequence).

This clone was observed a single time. The CDR3 DNA sequence: TGTGCCAGTACCACCGGGACTAGTATCAATGAGCAGTTCTTC. The encoded protein is CASTTGTSINEQFF. The V gene is TRBV5-4, the J gene TRBJ2-1; TRBD2 matches 8 bases. The germline V gene has CDR1 SGHNT and CDR2 YYREEE (reference sequence). The CDR3 is made up of 14 amino acids. J lost 6 bases, V lost 8 bases, and 10 bases had no gene match.

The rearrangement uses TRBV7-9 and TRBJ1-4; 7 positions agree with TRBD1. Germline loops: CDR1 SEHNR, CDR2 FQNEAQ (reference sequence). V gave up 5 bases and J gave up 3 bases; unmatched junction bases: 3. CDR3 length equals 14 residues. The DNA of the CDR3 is TGTGCCAGCAGCCCACAGGGGCCTAATGAAAAACTGTTTTTT. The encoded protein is CASSPQGPNEKLFF.

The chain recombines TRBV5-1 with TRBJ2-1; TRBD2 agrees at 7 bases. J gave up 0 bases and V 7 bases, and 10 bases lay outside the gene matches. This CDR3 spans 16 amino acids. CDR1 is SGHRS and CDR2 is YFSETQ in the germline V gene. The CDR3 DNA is TGCGCCAGCTCGGGACTCCGCGGGAGCTCCTACAATGAGCAGTTCTTC. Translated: CASSGLRGSSYNEQFF.

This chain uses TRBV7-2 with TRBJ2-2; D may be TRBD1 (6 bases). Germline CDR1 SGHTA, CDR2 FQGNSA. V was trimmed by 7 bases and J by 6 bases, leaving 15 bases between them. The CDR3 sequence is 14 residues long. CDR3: CASNAWTDAGELFF. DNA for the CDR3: TGTGCCAGCAACGCTTGGACAGACGCCGGGGAGCTGTTTTTT.

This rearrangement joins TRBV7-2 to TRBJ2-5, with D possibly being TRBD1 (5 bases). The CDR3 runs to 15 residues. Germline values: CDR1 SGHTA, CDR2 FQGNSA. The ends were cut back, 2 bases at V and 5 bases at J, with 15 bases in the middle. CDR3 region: CASSLSADSSETQYF. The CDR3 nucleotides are TGTGCCAGCAGCTTAAGCGCTGACAGTAGCGAGACCCAGTACTTC.

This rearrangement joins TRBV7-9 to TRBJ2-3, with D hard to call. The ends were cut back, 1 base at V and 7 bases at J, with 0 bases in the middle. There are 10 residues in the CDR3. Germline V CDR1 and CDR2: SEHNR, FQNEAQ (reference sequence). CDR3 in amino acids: CASSLDTQYF. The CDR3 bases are TGTGCCAGCAGCTTAGATACGCAGTATTTT.

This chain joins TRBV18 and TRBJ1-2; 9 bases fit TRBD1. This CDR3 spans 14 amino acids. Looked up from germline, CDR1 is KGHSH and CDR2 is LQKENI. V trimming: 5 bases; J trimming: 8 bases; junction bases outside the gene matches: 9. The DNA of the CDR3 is TGTGCCAGCTCAAACCGGGACAGGGATGGGGGCTACACCTTC. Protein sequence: CASSNRDRDGGYTF.

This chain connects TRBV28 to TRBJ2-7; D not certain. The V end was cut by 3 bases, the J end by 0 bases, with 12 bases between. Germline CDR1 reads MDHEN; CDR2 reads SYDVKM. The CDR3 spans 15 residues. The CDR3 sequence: CASSFPELSSYEQYF. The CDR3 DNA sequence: TGTGCCAGCAGTTTCCCTGAATTGAGCTCCTACGAGCAGTACTTC.

CDR3 nucleotides: TGTGCCAGCAGACCCCGGGGGGGCCGCCCTCTTACGCAGTATTTT. It yields the protein CASRPRGGRPLTQYF. The V gene is TRBV6-5, the J gene TRBJ2-3; 8 nucleotides match TRBD2. J gave up 8 bases and V 6 bases, and 13 bases lay outside the gene matches. The CDR3 loop spans 15 amino acids. The germline V gene has CDR1 MNHEY and CDR2 SVGAGI.

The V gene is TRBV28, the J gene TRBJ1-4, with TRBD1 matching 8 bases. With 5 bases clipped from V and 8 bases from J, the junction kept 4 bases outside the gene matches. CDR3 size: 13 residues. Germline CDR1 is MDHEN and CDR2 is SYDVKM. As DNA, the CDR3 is TGTGCCAGCAGTCCAGGGGGCGACGAAAAACTGTTTTTT. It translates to CASSPGGDEKLFF.

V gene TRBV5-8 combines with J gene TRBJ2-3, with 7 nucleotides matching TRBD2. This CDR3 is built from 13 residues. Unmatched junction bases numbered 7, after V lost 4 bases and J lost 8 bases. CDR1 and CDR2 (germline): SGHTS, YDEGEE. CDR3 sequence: CASSAGLGVTQYF. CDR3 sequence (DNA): TGTGCCAGCAGCGCCGGACTAGGAGTTACGCAGTATTTT.